Following are 16 T cell receptor beta chains from one sample sequenced in a study of blood T cells in healthy people across ages. Combining a sample-barcoded 5' primer with a J-beta primer mix, a second PCR ran for 7 to 11 cycles. TCRdb analysed the 5' RACE reads with MiXCR anew, one entry per CDR3 protein. Seen here are more than 800,000 distinct CDR3 sequences, more than 35% observed once, and the top ten hold 15% to 20%. The source material was blood. The receptors shown here come from an older woman in good health.

The CDR3: CSARESVSYEQYF. DNA for the CDR3: TGCAGTGCTAGAGAAAGCGTGTCCTACGAGCAGTACTTC. V usage is TRBV20-1 and J usage is TRBJ2-7; no clear D. Trimming left V 0 bases short and J 1 base short, with 7 bases between. The CDR3 has 13 residues. The germline gives CDR1 DFQATT, CDR2 SNEGSKA (reference sequence).

Note on this clonotype: An end of the junction does not agree with germline; a read error may underlie this. The rearrangement uses TRBV27 and TRBJ2-3; D is unclear. The CDR3 loop spans 14 amino acids. The germline V gene has CDR1 MNHEY and CDR2 SMNVEV (reference sequence). CDR3 sequence: CAGSMRPSTDTQYF. The DNA of the CDR3 is TGTGCCGGCAGTATGCGCCCTAGCACAGATACGCAGTATTTT.

The chain joins TRBV15 to TRBJ2-3, with unresolved D. The CDR3 is 16 amino acids. Trimming left V 2 bases short and J 2 bases short, with 14 bases between. Germline-derived CDR1 and CDR2 are LNHNV and YYDKDF (reference sequence). The CDR3, as DNA: TGTGCCACCAGCAGATCTTTGGCGGATCCCACAGATACGCAGTATTTT. Protein sequence: CATSRSLADPTDTQYF.

This clonotype was detected only a few times. The rearrangement links TRBV7-8 to TRBJ2-3; D possibly corresponds to TRBD1 (6 bases). V was trimmed by 2 bases and J by 2 bases, leaving 17 bases between them. The CDR3 runs to 17 residues. The V gene's germline CDR1 is SGHVS and CDR2 FQNEAQ. CDR3 nucleotide sequence: TGTGCCAGCAGCTTACCTCCTGACAGGACAAACACAGATACGCAGTATTTT. It yields the protein CASSLPPDRTNTDTQYF.

This clonotype was observed a handful of times. This chain joins TRBV20-1 and TRBJ2-1; D is uncertain. Trimming shortened V by 3 bases and J by 9 bases, and 12 bases separated the two germline ends. The germline CDR1 and CDR2 sequences are DFQATT and SNEGSKA (reference sequence). The CDR3 consists of 12 residues. The CDR3 DNA is TGCAGTGCTAGGGGCAGGTATTTTGAGCAGTTCTTC. It encodes CSARGRYFEQFF.

This clonotype occurred many times. The rearrangement uses TRBV7-2 and TRBJ2-7; weak D call: TRBD2 (5 bases). The V end lost 6 bases, the J end lost 6 bases, and 21 bases lay between the germline ends. This CDR3 is built from 15 residues. Germline V lookup: CDR1 SGHTA, CDR2 FQGNSA. The CDR3 loop is CASSNPGTRVIEQYF. The CDR3 bases are TGTGCCAGCAGTAACCCGGGAACAAGGGTTATCGAGCAGTACTTC.

This clonotype has at least ten counts. This chain connects TRBV7-2 to TRBJ2-7, with 8 positions matching TRBD1. V dropped 1 base and J dropped 3; count of bases not matched to a gene: 5. The length of the CDR3 is 15 residues. CDR1 is SGHTA, CDR2 FQGNSA, per germline. The CDR3 DNA reads as TGTGCCAGCAGCTTAGGGACAGGGAATTACTACGAGCAGTACTTC. It is translated as CASSLGTGNYYEQYF.

This sequence joins TRBV9 and TRBJ2-1; 8 bases map to TRBD2. CDR1 SGDLS and CDR2 YYNGEE come from the germline V gene. V shed 0 bases, J shed 6 bases, and the junction held 8 bases outside the gene matches. The CDR3 loop spans 16 amino acids. CDR3 loop: CASSVGASGSFNEQFF. The CDR3, as DNA: TGTGCCAGCAGCGTAGGCGCAAGCGGGAGTTTCAATGAGCAGTTCTTC.

This clonotype was observed a handful of times. The chain is built from TRBV5-5 and TRBJ2-7; 9 bases fit TRBD1. V lost 6 bases to trimming and J lost 2 bases; unmatched junction nucleotides: 9. Per the germline V gene, CDR1 is SGHKS and CDR2 is YYEKEE (reference sequence). The CDR3 extends over 15 amino acids. CDR3 bases: TGTGCCAGCACCTGGAGACAGGGGGGCCCCTACGAGCAGTACTTC. Protein product: CASTWRQGGPYEQYF.

CDR3 protein: CASSRVTQPSGTGNEQFF. For the CDR3, the DNA is TGCGCCAGCAGCCGAGTAACCCAACCTAGCGGGACGGGCAATGAGCAGTTCTTC. The V gene is TRBV5-1, the J gene TRBJ2-1; 9 bases are shared with TRBD2. CDR1 SGHRS and CDR2 YFSETQ come from the germline V gene. This CDR3 is 18 amino acids long. The J segment lost 6 bases and the V segment lost 4 bases, leaving 17 bases of the junction unmatched.

The chain couples TRBV28 to TRBJ2-1; 10 bases map to TRBD1. This CDR3 region has 15 residues. The J segment lost 6 bases and the V segment lost 5 bases, leaving 7 bases of the junction unmatched. The germline V gene has CDR1 MDHEN and CDR2 SYDVKM. CDR3 in amino acids: CASSLGQGVANEQFF. Written as DNA, the CDR3 is TGTGCCAGCAGTCTTGGACAGGGGGTCGCCAATGAGCAGTTCTTC.

The chain recombines TRBV28 with TRBJ2-1, with D possibly TRBD2 on 6 matching bases. Deletions cut 9 bases from V and 4 bases from J, with 13 bases between. The CDR3 runs to 13 residues. Germline CDR1 is MDHEN and CDR2 is SYDVKM. CDR3 nucleotides: TGTGCCAGTGTGACTAGAATGTACAATGAGCAGTTCTTC. Residues: CASVTRMYNEQFF.

This clonotype was picked up one time. This sequence joins TRBV15 and TRBJ2-1; the match to TRBD2 covers 8 bases. Looked up from germline, CDR1 is LNHNV and CDR2 is YYDKDF (reference sequence). Unmatched junction bases numbered 11, after V lost 6 bases and J lost 4 bases. The CDR3 spans 16 residues. The CDR3 bases are TGTGCCACCAGAGGGACCGGACTAGCACCATACAATGAGCAGTTCTTC. Protein: CATRGTGLAPYNEQFF.

Only a few counts were recorded for this clonotype. The rearrangement joins TRBV5-1 to TRBJ2-3, with TRBD2 matching 11 bases. This CDR3 has 16 residues. Germline-derived CDR1 and CDR2 are SGHRS and YFSETQ. The V segment lost 2 bases and the J segment 6 bases; nucleotides outside the gene matches: 8. This chain's CDR3 is CASSLQTSGSWDTQYF. The CDR3 DNA reads TGCGCCAGCAGCTTACAAACTAGCGGGAGTTGGGATACGCAGTATTTT.

This chain uses TRBV20-1 with TRBJ2-4; D gene unclear. This CDR3 contains 13 residues. Trimming took 7 bases from V and 0 from J, leaving 10 bases between them. The germline CDR1 and CDR2 sequences are DFQATT and SNEGSKA (reference sequence). The DNA for the CDR3 is TGCAGTGTTTTAGACCGAGCCAAAAACATTCAGTACTTC. Its translation: CSVLDRAKNIQYF.

Details on this clonotype: At one boundary the junction diverges from the germline segment, which might be a read error. V gene TRBV4-1 combines with J gene TRBJ2-4; TRBD2 matches at 9 bases. The CDR3 extends over 20 amino acids. CDR1 is MGHRA and CDR2 is YSYEKL in the germline V gene. The CDR3 DNA sequence: TGCGCCTGCAGCCAAGATTGGGGGCTAGCGGGAACACTAGCCAAAAACATTCAGTACTTC. The encoded protein is CACSQDWGLAGTLAKNIQYF.